This T cell receptor (beta chain) was recovered during a study of T cells in Graves' hyperthyroidism and ophthalmopathy. There are a few counts of this clonotype. Hyperthyroidism of Graves' type that showed no ophthalmopathy progression within 18 months was stable. Thyroid ultrasound and orbital computed tomography, with clinical symptoms and serum thyroxine and TRAb, informed diagnoses. From 9 to 10 ml of fresh peripheral blood, PBMCs were isolated. TCR beta CDR3 sequences were amplified from RNA transcripts. The primer set for the first-round RT-PCR of the TCR CDR3 was HTBI. TCRdb reprocessed the multiplex PCR reads with MiXCR, giving one entry per CDR3 protein. Among some 360,000 distinct CDR3 sequences listed, around 13% were seen once. Sequenced: blood. The receptor was derived from a woman aged 55-70 years with Graves' hyperthyroidism.

For the CDR3, the DNA is TGTGCCAGCAGCTCCCGACTGGGTCGGAACACCGGGGAGCTGTTTTTT. Amino acids: CASSSRLGRNTGELFF. J is TRBJ2-2 and V is TRBV7-6; no clear D. Germline V CDR1 and CDR2: SGHVS, FNYEAQ. CDR3 size: 16 residues. Trimming pared 4 bases from V and 1 base from J, leaving 13 bases between.